Listed below are T cell receptor beta chains from one sample, sequenced in a study of T-cell memory formation after mild COVID-19. MiXCR, applied by TCRdb to the 5' RACE reads, yields one record per CDR3 protein. The data show some 120,000 distinct CDR3 sequences, approximately 16% seen once. Sequencing was done on a sample of PBMCs or a T cell subset sorted from them (not recorded which). Source of these receptors: an adult woman who had mild COVID-19 (a few samples of this study predate the infection). Cell type and time point are not known. Each CDR3 is given with its conserved first and last residue. The D gene is left open where the match is weak. Part of the rows lack a size; the others show once, few, many or a class for expanded clones.

TRBV20-1,TRBJ2-1,.,.,TGCAAAATCGGCAGCGGGTACAATGAGCAGTTCTTC,CKIGSGYNEQFF
TRBV6-6,TRBJ2-4,.,.,TGTGCCAGCAGCGACTTGACTAACAGGGCGGCCCTAGCCAAAAACATTCAGTACTTC,CASSDLTNRAALAKNIQYF
TRBV12-3/TRBV12-4,TRBJ2-7,.,few,TGTGCCAGCAGTTCCCCGGGACGGTCCTACGAGCAGTACTTC,CASSSPGRSYEQYF
TRBV6-5,TRBJ1-2,TRBD1,.,TGTGCCAGCAGGACGCCTCCCGACAGGGATAGCTATGGCTACACCTTC,CASRTPPDRDSYGYTF
TRBV5-1,TRBJ2-1,TRBD1,many,TGCGCCAGCAGCCCACGGGACAGAACCACCTACCTGGGCTCCTACAATGAGCAGTTCTTC,CASSPRDRTTYLGSYNEQFF
TRBV7-8,TRBJ1-1,.,.,TGTGCCAGCAGCTTAGTTCAGGGTCGGGCTGAAGCTTTCTTT,CASSLVQGRAEAFF
TRBV10-3,TRBJ2-1,.,few,TGTGCCGCGGGTCTCGGCTCCTACAATGAGCAGTTCTTC,CAAGLGSYNEQFF
TRBV7-6,TRBJ2-1,TRBD2,few,TGTGCCAGCAGCGTAGGACTAGCGGGAGGCCTCTCGCCCTACAATGAGCAGTTCTTC,CASSVGLAGGLSPYNEQFF
TRBV10-3,TRBJ1-2,.,.,TGTGCCATCAGTGTGGACGGCGGGACTGGCTACACCTTC,CAISVDGGTGYTF
TRBV7-9,TRBJ2-7,.,.,TGTGCCAGCAGCTCCCCGGGACGTAGGTTCGAGCAGTACTTC,CASSSPGRRFEQYF
TRBV7-9,TRBJ2-1,.,.,TGTGCCAGCAGCCCACGAGGATCCCAGTTCTTC,CASSPRGSQFF
TRBV9,TRBJ2-1,TRBD2,.,TGTGCCAGCAGCGCCCCGTCGGGCGGGAGGGAGTACAATGAGCAGTTCTTC,CASSAPSGGREYNEQFF
TRBV12-3/TRBV12-4,TRBJ2-7,.,.,TGTGCCAGCAGTTTATCTCACCCGCCCTACGAGCAGTACTTC,CASSLSHPPYEQYF
TRBV7-9,TRBJ2-3,TRBD2,many,TGTGCCAGCAGCCCTGGGGTAGCGGGGTCTCGCACAGATACGCAGTATTTT,CASSPGVAGSRTDTQYF
TRBV5-1,TRBJ2-7,TRBD2,few,TGCGCCAGCAGGACTAGCGGGACCTACGAGCAGTACTTC,CASRTSGTYEQYF
TRBV9,TRBJ2-7,TRBD1,.,TGTGCCAGCAGCGTATCGGGACAGGCCTACGAGCAGTACTTC,CASSVSGQAYEQYF
TRBV24-1,TRBJ2-1,.,many,TGTGCCACCGCTCCCGGGACATATAGCTCCTACAATGAGCAGTTCTTC,CATAPGTYSSYNEQFF
TRBV6-2/TRBV6-3,TRBJ2-7,.,few,TGTGCCAGCAGTTACTCCTATTACGAGCAGTACTTC,CASSYSYYEQYF
TRBV12-3/TRBV12-4,TRBJ2-1,TRBD2,.,TGTGCCAGCAGTTTAGGACTAGCGCCCGGGGATGAGCAGTTCTTC,CASSLGLAPGDEQFF
TRBV4-3,TRBJ2-1,.,.,TGCGCCAGCAGCCAAGATCTGGGGGGCTGGGATGAGCAGTTCTTC,CASSQDLGGWDEQFF
TRBV9,TRBJ2-7,.,.,TGTGCCAGCAGCGTAGCCGGCGAACCTACCTACGAGCAGTACTTC,CASSVAGEPTYEQYF
TRBV14,TRBJ2-1,.,.,TGTGCCAGCAGCCCTAGCGGTAGGGGGAATGAGCAGTTCTTC,CASSPSGRGNEQFF
TRBV12-3/TRBV12-4,TRBJ2-7,TRBD1,.,TGTGCCAGCAGTTTAGGGACAGGGGGATCCTACGAGCAGTACTTC,CASSLGTGGSYEQYF
TRBV7-3,TRBJ2-3,.,few,TGTGCCAGCAGCTTAGAGGGGGGCACAGATACGCAGTATTTT,CASSLEGGTDTQYF
TRBV5-1,TRBJ1-1,.,few,TGCGCCAGCAGCTTGGAAGGGCGGACTGAAGCTTTCTTT,CASSLEGRTEAFF
TRBV19,TRBJ2-7,TRBD1,.,TGTGCCAGTAGTACCGCGGACAGGTACGAGCAGTACTTC,CASSTADRYEQYF
TRBV4-1,TRBJ1-1,.,few,TGCGCCAGCAGCCAAGTACCCGGGGAAGAAGCTTTCTTT,CASSQVPGEEAFF
TRBV19,TRBJ2-7,TRBD1,many,TGTGCCACCACACCACAGGGGCGGACCTACGAGCAGTACTTC,CATTPQGRTYEQYF
TRBV18,TRBJ2-1,TRBD2,few,TGTGCCAGCTCACCACCGCGGCTAGCGGGATCCCCTGGATACAATGAGCAGTTCTTC,CASSPPRLAGSPGYNEQFF